These 14 T cell receptor beta chains were sequenced from one sample in a study of T cell repertoires in cytomegalovirus infection. TCRdb reprocessed the reads via MiXCR and lists one record per CDR3 protein. The sample includes roughly 150,000 distinct CDR3 sequences, less than 25% of them seen just once. The sequenced material came from PBMCs. The origin of the receptors is a human donor in good health (CMV status not recorded). Some clones in this sample may be carry-over from other donors' samples.

A few counts support this clonotype. V is TRBV7-9 and J is TRBJ2-7, with 7 positions matching TRBD1. This CDR3 spans 16 amino acids. V shed 5 bases, J shed 0 bases, and the junction held 10 bases outside the gene matches. The germline gives CDR1 SEHNR, CDR2 FQNEAQ (reference sequence). The CDR3 DNA reads as TGTGCCAGCAGCAAGACGGGACAGCCGAGCTCCTACGAGCAGTACTTC. This gives the protein CASSKTGQPSSYEQYF.

This clonotype has only a few counts. The chain is built from TRBV6-5 and TRBJ2-7; the D is unclear. The CDR3 contains 13 residues. Trimming pared 0 bases from V and 1 base from J, leaving 4 bases between. Germline V gives CDR1 MNHEY, CDR2 SVGAGI. CDR3 in amino acids: CASSYSESYEQYF. The CDR3 DNA sequence: TGTGCCAGCAGTTACTCAGAGTCCTACGAGCAGTACTTC.

The CDR3 loop reads CASIQTSGNNNEQFF. The CDR3, as DNA: TGTGCCAGTATTCAGACTAGCGGAAACAACAATGAGCAGTTCTTC. The chain recombines TRBV19 with TRBJ2-1, with 9 positions matching TRBD2. The CDR3 covers 15 residues. Trimming at V came to 7 bases and at J to 5 bases, leaving 9 bases not matched to a gene. The germline V gene encodes CDR1 LNHDA and CDR2 SQIVND (reference sequence). The variable domain in full, with the rest retrieved from reference TRBV19 and TRBJ2-1, is DGGITQSPKYLFRKEGQNVTLSCEQNLNHDAMYWYRQDPGQGLRLIYYSQIVNDFQKGDIAEGYSVSREKKESFPLTVTSAQKNPTAFYLCASIQTSGNNNEQFFGPGTRLTVL.

In this sample, this clonotype turned up many times. The chain uses TRBV7-9 and TRBJ1-5, with D possibly TRBD1 on 6 matching bases. CDR3 length equals 16 residues. Deletions cut 5 bases from V and 4 bases from J, with 18 bases between. Germline lookup yields CDR1 SEHNR and CDR2 FQNEAQ (reference sequence). In nucleotides, the CDR3 is TGTGCCAGCAGCATATACGCCGACAGGAAGAATCAGCCCCAGCATTTT. Encoded protein: CASSIYADRKNQPQHF.

The chain joins TRBV2 to TRBJ2-1; no definite D call. The CDR3 totals 10 residues. In germline, CDR1 is SNHLY, CDR2 FYNNEI. Between the trimmed V and J ends, which lost 2 bases and 9 bases, there was a span of 2 bases. The CDR3 bases are TGTGCCAGCAGTGAACTTGAGCAGTTCTTC. Translating it yields CASSELEQFF.

Ten or more counts support this clonotype. CDR3 residues: CASSLADSGWAPLHF. CDR3 nucleotides: TGTGCCAGCAGCTTAGCTGACAGCGGGTGGGCACCCCTCCACTTT. V is TRBV7-8 and J is TRBJ1-6; D is possibly TRBD1 (5 bases). CDR3 length: 15 residues. CDR1 SGHVS and CDR2 FQNEAQ come from the germline V gene. V shed 0 bases and J shed 11 bases, with 14 bases lying between them.

This clonotype was counted a few times. J is TRBJ2-3 and V is TRBV18; D is perhaps TRBD2 (6 bases). The V end lost 3 bases, the J end lost 0 bases, and 13 bases lay between the germline ends. Germline CDR1 and CDR2: KGHSH and LQKENI. This CDR3 region has 16 residues. The CDR3 DNA sequence: TGTGCCAGCTCACCGACGGAGGGGACGAGCACAGATACGCAGTATTTT. Translation gives CASSPTEGTSTDTQYF.

Many counts were recorded for this clonotype. The CDR3: CASSLAPSGGQETQYF. The CDR3 DNA sequence: TGTGCCAGCAGCTTAGCACCTTCGGGGGGGCAGGAGACCCAGTACTTC. This sequence joins TRBV7-2 and TRBJ2-5; 8 nucleotides align to TRBD2. The CDR3 contains 16 residues. J was trimmed by 5 bases and V by 0 bases; bases with no gene match: 8. Per the germline V gene, CDR1 is SGHTA and CDR2 is FQGNSA. Full variable domain (missing parts from reference TRBV7-2 and TRBJ2-5): GAGVSQSPSNKVTEKGKDVELRCDPISGHTALYWYRQSLGQGLEFLIYFQGNSAPDKSGLPSDRFSAERTGGSVSTLTIQRTQQEDSAVYLCASSLAPSGGQETQYFGPGTRLLVL.

J is TRBJ2-3 and V is TRBV7-3; D is ambiguous. V was shortened by 1 base and J by 6 bases, with 8 bases between the two germline ends. Germline CDR1 SGHTA, CDR2 FQGTGA. This CDR3 contains 13 residues. The CDR3, as DNA: TGTGCCAGCAGCTTAAATCCGGAGGATACGCAGTATTTT. Translated, it gives CASSLNPEDTQYF.

The chain uses TRBV19 and TRBJ1-5; no clear D. V was shortened by 3 bases and J by 1 base, with 10 bases between the two germline ends. The CDR3 extends over 15 amino acids. Germline V gene data show CDR1 as LNHDA and CDR2 as SQIVND (reference sequence). CDR3 sequence (DNA): TGTGCCAGTAGTATCGGAGGACGGAGCAATCAGCCCCAGCATTTT. This codes for CASSIGGRSNQPQHF.

This clonotype was seen only a few times. The chain uses TRBV7-3 and TRBJ2-6, with TRBD1 identical over 7 bases. The CDR3 contains 23 residues. Germline V gene data show CDR1 as SGHTA and CDR2 as FQGTGA. With 6 bases clipped from V and 0 bases from J, the junction kept 26 bases outside the gene matches. The CDR3 DNA follows: TGTGCCAGCAGTTTGTTCGGGGTACGGGGACAGTCCGCGATAACCTCTGGGGCCAACGTCCTGACTTTC. This encodes CASSLFGVRGQSAITSGANVLTF.

V usage is TRBV14 and J usage is TRBJ2-5, with 7 bases matching TRBD2. Per germline, CDR1 SGHDN and CDR2 FVKESK. V lost 1 base and J lost 1; bases outside the gene matches: 9. CDR3 length equals 17 residues. CDR3 amino acids: CASSQVFAGVSQETQYF. The CDR3 DNA is TGTGCCAGCAGCCAAGTTTTTGCGGGGGTCAGCCAAGAGACCCAGTACTTC. The full variable domain, rest sourced from reference TRBV14 and TRBJ2-5, is EAGVTQFPSHSVIEKGQTVTLRCDPISGHDNLYWYRRVMGKEIKFLLHFVKESKQDESGMPNNRFLAERTGGTYSTLKVQPAELEDSGVYFCASSQVFAGVSQETQYFGPGTRLLVL.

This clonotype was seen at least ten times. CDR3 DNA sequence: TGTGCCAGCAGTATTGGCGCGGGGGTTATAGATACGCAGTATTTT. Its translation: CASSIGAGVIDTQYF. The chain carries TRBV12-3 or TRBV12-4 and TRBJ2-3; 7 bases align to TRBD2. The length of the CDR3 is 15 residues. Losses at the gene ends were 5 bases for V and 5 bases for J; bases not matched to a gene: 10.

The chain has TRBV28 and TRBJ1-4; D unclear. The CDR3 is 15 amino acids. Trimming pared 1 base from V and 0 bases from J, leaving 6 bases between. The germline V gene encodes CDR1 MDHEN and CDR2 SYDVKM. The CDR3 nucleotides are TGTGCCAGCAGTTTATTAGGTTCAACTAATGAAAAACTGTTTTTT. Protein sequence: CASSLLGSTNEKLFF. Full variable domain (rest looked up from reference TRBV28 and TRBJ1-4): DVKVTQSSRYLVKRTGEKVFLECVQDMDHENMFWYRQDPGLGLRLIYFSYDVKMKEKGDIPEGYSVSREKKERFSLILESASTNQTSMYLCASSLLGSTNEKLFFGSGTQLSVL.